Below, one T cell receptor beta chain is given with its context. Unmatched junction bases numbered 13, after V lost 7 bases and J lost 15 bases. Germline V gene sequence: CDR1 MNHEY, CDR2 SVGAGI. The CDR3 totals 13 residues. These data come from a study of blood T cell repertoires in COVID-19. Produced via immunoSEQ multiplex PCR; TCRdb's table is partial and in-frame only. This sample has about 270,000 clones, with roughly 84% found just once. Material: peripheral blood. This sequence joins TRBV6-5 and TRBJ2-1, with 9 bases matching TRBD2. The receptor was derived from a woman aged 18-30 years with acute or convalescent COVID-19. The CDR3 nucleotides read TGTGCCAGCACGGAGACTAGCGGTGTTAGGTGGTTCTTC. Encoded protein: CASTETSGVRWFF.